Presented here are 5 T cell receptor beta chains from one specimen sequenced in a study of OX40 agonist ivuxolimab in advanced cancers. The table came from immunoSEQ multiplex PCR; TCRdb's copy has only in-frame clones and leaves some out. The table records 30,000 to 45,000 clones, around 87% of them present only once. Here the sequenced sample was CD4+ or CD8+ T cells sorted from blood, taken in a trial of the OX40 agonist ivuxolimab. These receptors were obtained from an adult with an advanced solid tumor such as melanoma, head and neck, liver or kidney cancer.

The gene calls are TRBV19 and TRBJ1-6; D is possibly TRBD1 (5 bases). The V end was cut by 7 bases, the J end by 9 bases, with 16 bases between. This CDR3 comprises 14 residues. Germline values: CDR1 LNHDA, CDR2 SQIVND (reference sequence). Here the CDR3 reads CASTPGTARSPLHF. For the CDR3, the DNA is TGTGCCAGTACCCCCGGGACCGCCCGTTCACCCCTCCACTTT.

The rearrangement links TRBV2 to TRBJ1-1, with a tentative D call TRBD1 (5 bases). Germline V gene data show CDR1 as SNHLY and CDR2 as FYNNEI. V gave up 0 bases and J gave up 1 base, with 9 bases separating them. The CDR3 spans 15 residues. The CDR3 sequence is CASSEAADKNTEAFF. CDR3 coding DNA: TGTGCCAGCAGTGAAGCGGCGGACAAGAACACTGAAGCTTTCTTT. The complete variable domain, with remaining parts taken from reference TRBV2 and TRBJ1-1, reads EPEVTQTPSHQVTQMGQEVILRCVPISNHLYFYWYRQILGQKVEFLVSFYNNEISEKSEIFDDQFSVERPDGSNFTLKIRSTKLEDSAMYFCASSEAADKNTEAFFGQGTRLTVV.

The chain uses TRBV7-2 and TRBJ2-5; perhaps TRBD2 as D (6 bases). Germline V gene sequence: CDR1 SGHTA, CDR2 FQGNSA. The CDR3 runs 13 residues. V shed 0 bases and J shed 11 bases, with 13 bases lying between them. The CDR3: CASSLAEGLKQYF. The CDR3 DNA follows: TGTGCCAGCAGCTTAGCGGAGGGCTTAAAGCAGTACTTC.

This clone was counted only a few times. The rearrangement joins TRBV7-8 to TRBJ2-1; D is unclear. CDR3 length equals 16 residues. Trimming took off 4 bases at V and 2 bases at J, with 15 bases between the two ends. Germline CDR1 is SGHVS and CDR2 is FQNEAQ. The CDR3 here is CASSSRINRAYNEQFF. CDR3 bases: TGTGCCAGCAGCTCGAGGATCAACCGGGCCTACAATGAGCAGTTCTTC. Based on the CDR3 plus reference TRBV7-8 and TRBJ2-1, the full variable domain is GAGVSQSPRYKVAKRGQDVALRCDPISGHVSLFWYQQALGQGPEFLTYFQNEAQLDKSGLPSDRFFAERPEGSVSTLKIQRTQQEDSAVYLCASSSRINRAYNEQFFGPGTRLTVL.

In this sample, this clone turned up once. The chain has TRBV27 and TRBJ2-7, with D hard to call. The CDR3 length is 15 residues. V lost 1 base and J 0 bases, leaving 10 bases between the germline ends. Germline-derived CDR1 and CDR2 are MNHEY and SMNVEV (reference sequence). CDR3 nucleotide sequence: TGTGCCAGCAGTTTATTAGCAGCAAACTCCTACGAGCAGTACTTC. Protein sequence: CASSLLAANSYEQYF.